The present entry profiles one T cell receptor beta chain with its context. Its antigen is still unknown. The V end lost 2 bases, the J end lost 7 bases, and 11 bases lay between the germline ends. Germline CDR1 is SGHTA and CDR2 is FQGTGA. The CDR3 totals 13 residues. Arm-PCR of CDR3 regions with iRepertoire HTBI primers generated TCR beta libraries. TCRdb reanalysed the multiplex PCR reads using MiXCR and keeps one entry per CDR3 protein. The data contain hundreds of thousands of distinct CDR3 sequences, roughly 21% of them seen just once; the ten biggest clones take up 7% to 9%. These data belong to a study of regulatory T cells in long-lasting Graves disease. Time point indicated: persistent/refractory GD, antithyroid drugs over 5 years with positive TRAb. PBMC RNA was the source of the TCR library. Recruitment took place at an endocrinology department in Xi'an, China. Overall study findings and caveats: Gene preferences differed: TRBV28, TRBJ1-2, TRBJ2-5 in persistent cases. What was studied was peripheral blood only, and not thyroid tissue.

The sample in question was peripheral blood mononuclear cells (PBMCs), obtained when the disease was refractory, from a patient treated with antithyroid drugs. The chain recombines TRBV7-3 with TRBJ1-1; D not resolved. The receptor was derived from a female donor with Graves disease. The CDR3 nucleotides read TGTGCCAGCAGCTTATTTGGGAGCAGTGAAGCTTTCTTT. Translated: CASSLFGSSEAFF.